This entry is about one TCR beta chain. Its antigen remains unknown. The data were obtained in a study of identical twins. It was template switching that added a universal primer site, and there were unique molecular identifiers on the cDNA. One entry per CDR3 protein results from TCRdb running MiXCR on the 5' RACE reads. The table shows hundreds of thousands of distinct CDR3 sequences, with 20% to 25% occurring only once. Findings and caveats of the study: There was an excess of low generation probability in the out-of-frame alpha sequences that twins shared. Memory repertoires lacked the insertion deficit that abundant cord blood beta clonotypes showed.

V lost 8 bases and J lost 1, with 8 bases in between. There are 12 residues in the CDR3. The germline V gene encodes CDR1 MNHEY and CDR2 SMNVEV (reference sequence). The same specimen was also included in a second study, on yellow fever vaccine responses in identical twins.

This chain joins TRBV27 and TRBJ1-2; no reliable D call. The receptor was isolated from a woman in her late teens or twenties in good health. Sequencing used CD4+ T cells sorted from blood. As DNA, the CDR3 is TGTGCCAGCGCCTCTAATAACTATGGCTACACCTTC. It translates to CASASNNYGYTF.